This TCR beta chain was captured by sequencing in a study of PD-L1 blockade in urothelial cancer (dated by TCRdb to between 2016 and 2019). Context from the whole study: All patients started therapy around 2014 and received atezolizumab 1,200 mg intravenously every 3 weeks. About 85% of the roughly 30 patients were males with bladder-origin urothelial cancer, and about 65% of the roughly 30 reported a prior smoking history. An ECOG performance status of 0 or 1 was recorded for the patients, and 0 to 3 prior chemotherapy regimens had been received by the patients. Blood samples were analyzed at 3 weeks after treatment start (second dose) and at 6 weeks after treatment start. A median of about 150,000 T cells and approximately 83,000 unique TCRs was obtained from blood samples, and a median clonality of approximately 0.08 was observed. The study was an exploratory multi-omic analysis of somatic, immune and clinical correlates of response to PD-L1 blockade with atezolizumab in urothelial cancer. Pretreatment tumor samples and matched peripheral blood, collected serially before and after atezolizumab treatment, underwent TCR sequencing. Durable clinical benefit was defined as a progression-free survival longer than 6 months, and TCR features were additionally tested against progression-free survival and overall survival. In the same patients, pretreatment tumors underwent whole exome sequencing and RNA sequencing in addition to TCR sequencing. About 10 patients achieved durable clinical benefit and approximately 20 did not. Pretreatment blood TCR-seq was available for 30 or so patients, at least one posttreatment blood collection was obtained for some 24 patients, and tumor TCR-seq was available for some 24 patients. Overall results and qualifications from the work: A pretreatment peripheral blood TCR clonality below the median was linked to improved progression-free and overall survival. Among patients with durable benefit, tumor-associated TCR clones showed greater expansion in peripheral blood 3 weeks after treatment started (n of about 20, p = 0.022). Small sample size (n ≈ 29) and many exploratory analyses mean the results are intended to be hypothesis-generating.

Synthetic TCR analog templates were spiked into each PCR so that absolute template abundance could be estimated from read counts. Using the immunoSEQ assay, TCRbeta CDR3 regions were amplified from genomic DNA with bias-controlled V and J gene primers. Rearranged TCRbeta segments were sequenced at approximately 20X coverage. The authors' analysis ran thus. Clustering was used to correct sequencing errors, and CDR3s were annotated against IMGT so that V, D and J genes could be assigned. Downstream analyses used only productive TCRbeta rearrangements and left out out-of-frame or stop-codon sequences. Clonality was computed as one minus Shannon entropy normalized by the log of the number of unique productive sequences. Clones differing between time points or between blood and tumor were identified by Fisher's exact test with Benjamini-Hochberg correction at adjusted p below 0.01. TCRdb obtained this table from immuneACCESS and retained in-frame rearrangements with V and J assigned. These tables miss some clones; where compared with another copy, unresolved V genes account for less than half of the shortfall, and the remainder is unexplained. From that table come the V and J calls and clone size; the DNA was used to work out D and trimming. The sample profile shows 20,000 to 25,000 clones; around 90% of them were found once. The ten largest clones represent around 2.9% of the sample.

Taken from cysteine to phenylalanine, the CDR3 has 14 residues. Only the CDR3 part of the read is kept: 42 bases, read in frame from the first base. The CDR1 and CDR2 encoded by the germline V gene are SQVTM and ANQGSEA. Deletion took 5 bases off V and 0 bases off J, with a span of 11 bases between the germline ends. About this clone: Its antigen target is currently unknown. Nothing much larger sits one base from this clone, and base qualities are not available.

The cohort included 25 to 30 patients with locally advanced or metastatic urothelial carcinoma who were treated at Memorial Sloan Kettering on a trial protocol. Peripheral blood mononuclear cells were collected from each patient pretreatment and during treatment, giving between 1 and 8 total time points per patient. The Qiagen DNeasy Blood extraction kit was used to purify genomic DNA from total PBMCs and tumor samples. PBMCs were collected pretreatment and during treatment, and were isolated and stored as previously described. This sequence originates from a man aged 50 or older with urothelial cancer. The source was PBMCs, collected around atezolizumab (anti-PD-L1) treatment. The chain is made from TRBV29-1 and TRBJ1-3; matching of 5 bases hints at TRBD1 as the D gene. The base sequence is TGCAGCGTTCTCAGGGTAGGCTCTGGAAACACCATATATTTT. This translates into CSVLRVGSGNTIYF.